These 3 T cell receptor beta chains were sequenced from one sample in a study of blood T cell repertoires in COVID-19. The table came from immunoSEQ multiplex PCR; TCRdb's copy has only in-frame clones and leaves some out. The sample contains around 270,000 clones, about 91% of which appear only once. Specimen: peripheral blood. The receptor set was obtained from a young adult with COVID-19, enrolled during active disease.

About this clone itself: The conserved final phenylalanine or tryptophan is absent from the CDR3, which likely points to a read error. No DNA is shown, since the ends of the CDR3 on it are uncertain; the CDR3 is the one TCRdb lists. The V gene is TRBV5-4, the J gene TRBJ1-2; the tabulated D call, TRBD1, remains unverified against the DNA. The CDR3 comprises 11 residues, both ends counted. The germline V gene encodes CDR1 SGHNT and CDR2 YYREEE (reference sequence). The CDR3 is CASSSGGPQIV.

The chain combines TRBV3-1 (or the pseudogene TRBV3-2) with TRBJ1-4; TRBD1 is a possible D gene (5 bases). The CDR3 has 13 amino acids. Germline-derived CDR1 and CDR2 are LGHDT and YNNKEL (reference sequence). Trimming cost V 4 bases and J 5 bases, with 8 bases left between them. The CDR3 bases are TGTGCCAGCAGCCCAGGGAAGAATGAAAAACTGTTTTTT. Its translation: CASSPGKNEKLFF.

The rearrangement joins TRBV7-2 to TRBJ2-3, with TRBD2 matching 11 bases. The V and J ends lost 5 bases and 5 bases, in that order; junction bases with no gene match: 12. The CDR3 has 17 residues. Per the germline V gene, CDR1 is SGHTA and CDR2 is FQGNSA. The CDR3 DNA sequence: TGTGCCAGCAGCCTAACTGTAGCGGGAGGGAAGCGAGATACGCAGTATTTT. This gives the protein CASSLTVAGGKRDTQYF.